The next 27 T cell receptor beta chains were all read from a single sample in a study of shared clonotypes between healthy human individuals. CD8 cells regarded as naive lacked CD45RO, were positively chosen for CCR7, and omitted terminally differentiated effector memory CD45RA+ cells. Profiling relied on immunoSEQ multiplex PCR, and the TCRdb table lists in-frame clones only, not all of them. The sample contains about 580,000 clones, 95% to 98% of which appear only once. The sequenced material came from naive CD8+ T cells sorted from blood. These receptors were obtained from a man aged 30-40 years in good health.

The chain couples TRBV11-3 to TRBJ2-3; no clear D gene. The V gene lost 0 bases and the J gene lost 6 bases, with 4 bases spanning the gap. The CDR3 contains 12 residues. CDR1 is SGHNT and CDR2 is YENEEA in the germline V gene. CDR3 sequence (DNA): TGTGCCAGCAGCTTAGACGAGGATACGCAGTATTTT. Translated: CASSLDEDTQYF. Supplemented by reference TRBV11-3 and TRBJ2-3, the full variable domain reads EAGVVQSPRYKIIEKKQPVAFWCNPISGHNTLYWYLQNLGQGPELLIRYENEEAVDDSQLPKDRFSAERLKGVDSTLKIQPAELGDSAVYLCASSLDEDTQYFGPGTRLTVL.

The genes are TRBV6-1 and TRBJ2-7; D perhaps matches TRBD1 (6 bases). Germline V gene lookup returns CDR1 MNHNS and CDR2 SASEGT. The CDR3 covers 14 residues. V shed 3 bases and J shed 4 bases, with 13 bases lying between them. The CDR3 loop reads CASSDWGQSYEQYF. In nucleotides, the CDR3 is TGTGCCAGCAGTGATTGGGGACAATCTTACGAGCAGTACTTC.

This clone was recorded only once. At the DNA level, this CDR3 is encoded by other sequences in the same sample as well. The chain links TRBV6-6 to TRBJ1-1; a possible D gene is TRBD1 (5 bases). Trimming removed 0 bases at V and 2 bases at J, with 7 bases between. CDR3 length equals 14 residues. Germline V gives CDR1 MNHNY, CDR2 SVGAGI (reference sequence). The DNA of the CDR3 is TGTGCCAGCAGTTACTCCGGGGGTAACACTGAAGCTTTCTTT. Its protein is CASSYSGGNTEAFF.

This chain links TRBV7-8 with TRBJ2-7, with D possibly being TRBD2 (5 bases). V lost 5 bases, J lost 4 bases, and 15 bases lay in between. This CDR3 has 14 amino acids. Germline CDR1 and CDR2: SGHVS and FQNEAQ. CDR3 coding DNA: TGTGCCAGCAGCCAACAAGTTAGCGTTTACGAGCAGTACTTC. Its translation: CASSQQVSVYEQYF.

Here the CDR3 reads CASSPKVDSGSHYNEQFF. For the CDR3, the DNA is TGTGCCAGCAGCCCCAAGGTTGATAGCGGGAGTCACTACAATGAGCAGTTCTTC. The chain is built from TRBV7-9 and TRBJ2-1, with TRBD2 identical over 9 bases. This CDR3 comprises 18 residues. The trim removed 5 bases at V and 3 bases at J, leaving 14 bases unmatched. Germline V gives CDR1 SEHNR, CDR2 FQNEAQ (reference sequence).

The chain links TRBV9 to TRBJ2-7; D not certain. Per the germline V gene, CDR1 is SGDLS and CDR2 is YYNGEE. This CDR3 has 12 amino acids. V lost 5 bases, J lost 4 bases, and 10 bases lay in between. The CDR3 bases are TGTGCCAGCAGAGGTCTATTTTACGAGCAGTACTTC. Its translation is CASRGLFYEQYF.

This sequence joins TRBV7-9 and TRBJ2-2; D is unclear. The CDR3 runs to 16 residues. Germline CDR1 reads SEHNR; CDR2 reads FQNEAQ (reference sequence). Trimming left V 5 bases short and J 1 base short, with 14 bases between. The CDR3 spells CASSPPISENTGELFF. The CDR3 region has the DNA TGTGCCAGCAGCCCACCCATATCCGAGAACACCGGGGAGCTGTTTTTT.

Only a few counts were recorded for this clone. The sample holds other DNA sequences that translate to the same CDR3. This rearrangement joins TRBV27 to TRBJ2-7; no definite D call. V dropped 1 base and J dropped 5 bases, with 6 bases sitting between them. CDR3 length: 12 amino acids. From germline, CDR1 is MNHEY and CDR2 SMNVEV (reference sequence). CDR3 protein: CASSLFGDEQYF. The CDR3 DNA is TGTGCCAGCAGTTTATTTGGCGACGAGCAGTACTTC.

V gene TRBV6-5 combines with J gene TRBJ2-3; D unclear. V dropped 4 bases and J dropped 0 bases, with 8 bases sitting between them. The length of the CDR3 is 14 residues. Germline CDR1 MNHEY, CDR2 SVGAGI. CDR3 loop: CASSSRTSTDTQYF. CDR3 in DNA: TGTGCCAGCAGTTCCCGCACGAGCACAGATACGCAGTATTTT.

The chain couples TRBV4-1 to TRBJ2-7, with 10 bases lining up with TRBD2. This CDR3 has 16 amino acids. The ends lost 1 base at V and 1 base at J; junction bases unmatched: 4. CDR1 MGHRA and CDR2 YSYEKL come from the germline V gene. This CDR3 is CASSQALAGASYEQYF. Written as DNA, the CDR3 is TGCGCCAGCAGCCAAGCCCTAGCGGGGGCGTCCTACGAGCAGTACTTC.

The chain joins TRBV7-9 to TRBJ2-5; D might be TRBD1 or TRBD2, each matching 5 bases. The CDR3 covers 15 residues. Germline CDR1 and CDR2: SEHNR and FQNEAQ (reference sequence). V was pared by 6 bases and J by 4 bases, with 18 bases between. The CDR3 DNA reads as TGTGCCAGCAGGAGGGGACCCGACAAAGGAGAGACCCAGTACTTC. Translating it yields CASRRGPDKGETQYF.

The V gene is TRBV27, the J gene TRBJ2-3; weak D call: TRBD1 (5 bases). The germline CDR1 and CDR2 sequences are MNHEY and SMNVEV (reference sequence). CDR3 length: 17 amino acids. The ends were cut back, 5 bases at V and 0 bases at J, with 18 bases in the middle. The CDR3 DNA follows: TGTGCCAGCAGTCCCCCGACAGTCCCACATAGCACAGATACGCAGTATTTT. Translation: CASSPPTVPHSTDTQYF.

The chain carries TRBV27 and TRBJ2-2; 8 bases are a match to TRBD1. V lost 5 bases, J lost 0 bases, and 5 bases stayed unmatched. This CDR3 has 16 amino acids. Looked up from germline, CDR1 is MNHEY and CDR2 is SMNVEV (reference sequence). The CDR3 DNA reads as TGTGCCAGCAGTCCTTGGACAGGGACGAACACCGGGGAGCTGTTTTTT. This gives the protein CASSPWTGTNTGELFF.

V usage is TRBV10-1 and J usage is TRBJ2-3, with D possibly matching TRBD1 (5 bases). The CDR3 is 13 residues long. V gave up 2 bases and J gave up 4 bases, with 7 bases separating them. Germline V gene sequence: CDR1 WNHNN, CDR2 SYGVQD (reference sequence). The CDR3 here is CASSEDSPDTQYF. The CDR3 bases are TGCGCCAGCAGTGAGGACAGCCCAGATACGCAGTATTTT.

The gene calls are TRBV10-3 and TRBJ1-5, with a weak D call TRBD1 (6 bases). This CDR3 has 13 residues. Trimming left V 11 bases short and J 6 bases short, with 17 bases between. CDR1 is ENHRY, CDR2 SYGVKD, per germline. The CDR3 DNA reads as TGTGCCGCACAAACAGGGTTGGGTCAGCCCCAGCATTTT. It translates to CAAQTGLGQPQHF.

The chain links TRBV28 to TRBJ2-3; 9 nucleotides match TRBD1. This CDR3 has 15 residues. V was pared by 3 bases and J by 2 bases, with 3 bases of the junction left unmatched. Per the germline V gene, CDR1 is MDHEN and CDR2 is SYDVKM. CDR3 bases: TGTGCCAGCAGTTTCGAACAGGGGGCCACAGATACGCAGTATTTT. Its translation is CASSFEQGATDTQYF. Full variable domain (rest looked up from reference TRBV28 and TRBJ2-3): DVKVTQSSRYLVKRTGEKVFLECVQDMDHENMFWYRQDPGLGLRLIYFSYDVKMKEKGDIPEGYSVSREKKERFSLILESASTNQTSMYLCASSFEQGATDTQYFGPGTRLTVL.

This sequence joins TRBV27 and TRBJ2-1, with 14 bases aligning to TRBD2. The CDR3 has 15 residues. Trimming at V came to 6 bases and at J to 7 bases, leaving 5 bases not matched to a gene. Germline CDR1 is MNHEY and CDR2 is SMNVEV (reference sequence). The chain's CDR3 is CASRGLAGVFNEQFF. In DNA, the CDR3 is TGTGCCAGCAGGGGACTAGCGGGAGTCTTTAATGAGCAGTTCTTC.

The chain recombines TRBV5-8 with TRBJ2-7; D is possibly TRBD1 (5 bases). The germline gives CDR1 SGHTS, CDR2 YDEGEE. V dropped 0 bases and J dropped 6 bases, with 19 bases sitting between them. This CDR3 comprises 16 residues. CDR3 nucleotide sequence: TGTGCCAGCAGCTTGGTCCAAGGGGTTCCTAGACCCGAGCAGTACTTC. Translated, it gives CASSLVQGVPRPEQYF.

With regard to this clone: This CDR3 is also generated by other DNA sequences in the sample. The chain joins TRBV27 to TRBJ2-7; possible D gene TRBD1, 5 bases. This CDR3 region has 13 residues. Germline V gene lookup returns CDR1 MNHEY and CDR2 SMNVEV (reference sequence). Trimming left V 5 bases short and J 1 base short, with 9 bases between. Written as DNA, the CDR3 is TGTGCCAGCAGTCCGACAGTTTCCTACGAGCAGTACTTC. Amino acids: CASSPTVSYEQYF.

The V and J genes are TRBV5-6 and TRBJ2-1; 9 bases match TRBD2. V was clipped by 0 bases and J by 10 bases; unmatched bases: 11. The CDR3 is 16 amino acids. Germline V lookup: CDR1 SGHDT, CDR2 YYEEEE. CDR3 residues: CASSLARASGMEEQFF. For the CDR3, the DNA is TGTGCCAGCAGCTTGGCTCGTGCTAGCGGGATGGAGGAGCAGTTCTTC. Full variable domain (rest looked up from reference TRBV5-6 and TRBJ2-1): DAGVTQSPTHLIKTRGQQVTLRCSPKSGHDTVSWYQQALGQGPQFIFQYYEEEERQRGNFPDRFSGHQFPNYSSELNVNALLLGDSALYLCASSLARASGMEEQFFGPGTRLTVL.

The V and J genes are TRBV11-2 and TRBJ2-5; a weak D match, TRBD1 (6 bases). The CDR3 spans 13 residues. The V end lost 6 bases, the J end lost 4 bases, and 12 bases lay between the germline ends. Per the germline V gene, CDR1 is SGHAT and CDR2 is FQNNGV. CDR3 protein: CASSTGTPETQYF. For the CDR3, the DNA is TGTGCCAGCAGTACCGGGACACCAGAGACCCAGTACTTC.

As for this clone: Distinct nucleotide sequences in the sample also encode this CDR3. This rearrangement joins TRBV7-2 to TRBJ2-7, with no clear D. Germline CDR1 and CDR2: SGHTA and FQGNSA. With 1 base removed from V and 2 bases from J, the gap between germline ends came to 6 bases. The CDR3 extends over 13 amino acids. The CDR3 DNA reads TGTGCCAGCAGCTTAGAGTTAGCCTACGAGCAGTACTTC. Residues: CASSLELAYEQYF.

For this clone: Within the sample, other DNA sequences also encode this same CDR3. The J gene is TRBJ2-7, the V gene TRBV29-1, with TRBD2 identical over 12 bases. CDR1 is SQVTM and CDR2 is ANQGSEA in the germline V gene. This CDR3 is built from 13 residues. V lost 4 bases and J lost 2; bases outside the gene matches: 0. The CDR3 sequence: CSVGLAGAYEQYF. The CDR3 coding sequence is TGCAGCGTTGGACTAGCGGGAGCCTACGAGCAGTACTTC.

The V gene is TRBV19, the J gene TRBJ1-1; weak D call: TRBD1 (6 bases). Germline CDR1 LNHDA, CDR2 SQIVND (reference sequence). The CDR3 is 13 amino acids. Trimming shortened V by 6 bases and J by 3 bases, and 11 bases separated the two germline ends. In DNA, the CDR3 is TGTGCCAGTAGAAAAGGGGGGTACACTGAAGCTTTCTTT. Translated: CASRKGGYTEAFF.

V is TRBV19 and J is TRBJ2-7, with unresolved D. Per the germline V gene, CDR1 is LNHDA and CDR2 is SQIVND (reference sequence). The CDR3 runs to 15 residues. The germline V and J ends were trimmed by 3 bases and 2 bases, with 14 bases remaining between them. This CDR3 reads CASSIFWGSTYEQYF. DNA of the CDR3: TGTGCCAGTAGTATCTTCTGGGGTTCAACCTACGAGCAGTACTTC.

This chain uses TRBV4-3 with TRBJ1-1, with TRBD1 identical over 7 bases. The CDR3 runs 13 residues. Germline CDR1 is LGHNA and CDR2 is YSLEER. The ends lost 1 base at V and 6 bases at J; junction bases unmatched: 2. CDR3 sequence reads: CASSQGRGPEAFF. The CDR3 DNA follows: TGCGCCAGCAGCCAAGGAAGGGGGCCTGAAGCTTTCTTT.

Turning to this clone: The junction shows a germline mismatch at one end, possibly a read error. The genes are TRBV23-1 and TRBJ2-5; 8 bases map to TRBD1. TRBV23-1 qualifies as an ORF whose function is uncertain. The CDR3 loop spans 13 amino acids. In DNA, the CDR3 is TGCGCCAGCAGTCCACTCACCGGGACAGGCTCGAACTTC. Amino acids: CASSPLTGTGSNF.